The clone carrying this TCR beta chain was picked up many times. Its antigen is not known. MiXCR, run by TCRdb on the 5' RACE reads, gives a single entry per CDR3 protein. The sample holds roughly 200,000 distinct CDR3 sequences, about a quarter seen once. V lost 5 bases, J lost 0 bases, and 4 bases stayed unmatched. Germline values: CDR1 MNHEY, CDR2 SVGEGT. This CDR3 region has 17 residues. This record belongs to a study of CD8 T cells in ankylosing spondylitis. Study-level findings and limits: The study identified a TCR beta motif of roughly eight highly homologous variants that appeared characteristic of ankylosing spondylitis blood. Existing reports had already noted some motif variants in reactive arthritis synovial fluid and blood. Reported data indicate significant enrichment of disease-linked clones within matched ankylosing spondylitis synovial fluid.

This clonotype was obtained from a male donor with ankylosing spondylitis or in good health (not recorded which). Sequencing input: blood, either unsorted or a sorted T cell fraction (not recorded which). The V gene is TRBV6-2 or TRBV6-3, the J gene TRBJ2-2; 12 bases fit TRBD2. DNA for the CDR3: TGTGCCAGCAGTCCACTAGCGGGAGGTCCGAACACCGGGGAGCTGTTTTTT. It yields the protein CASSPLAGGPNTGELFF.